Each of the 21 T cell receptor beta chains below was sequenced from the same sample in a study of CD8 T cells in ankylosing spondylitis. Findings and limits, study-wide: A motif in TCR beta, a set of 8 or 9 highly homologous variants, appeared characteristic of ankylosing spondylitis blood.

TCRdb re-derived calls from the 5' RACE reads in MiXCR, one entry per CDR3 protein. There are approximately 300,000 distinct CDR3 sequences in the sample; roughly 8% occur only once, and approximately 15% lies in the top ten. The antigens for these receptors are not known. Sample: blood, either unsorted or a sorted T cell fraction (not recorded which). These receptors all come from a male donor with ankylosing spondylitis.

Worth noting for this clonotype: A clone one base away is much larger, so this may be a read error. V usage is TRBV29-1 and J usage is TRBJ2-3; D is perhaps TRBD2 (6 bases). CDR3 length: 14 residues. Germline CDR1 and CDR2: SQVTM and ANQGSEA. As DNA, the CDR3 is TGCGGCTGGCTTGACGGGGGAGTTAGGGATACGCAGTATTTT. Its protein is CGWLDGGVRDTQYF.

In its sample, this clonotype was seen many times. The V and J genes are TRBV7-9 and TRBJ1-1, with D tentatively TRBD1 (6 bases). CDR3 length equals 12 residues. Germline CDR1 is SEHNR and CDR2 is FQNEAQ (reference sequence). Deletions cut 8 bases from V and 2 bases from J, with 9 bases between. The CDR3 DNA reads as TGTGCCAGCCGCAGGGGCAACACTGAAGCTTTCTTT. As protein: CASRRGNTEAFF.

Ten or more counts support this clonotype. V gene TRBV2 combines with J gene TRBJ2-2; 7 bases match TRBD1. Germline values: CDR1 SNHLY, CDR2 FYNNEI. This CDR3 is 15 amino acids long. J gave up 0 bases and V 4 bases, and 2 bases lay outside the gene matches. In DNA, the CDR3 is TGTGCCAGCAGTGTGGGACAGTCGAACACCGGGGAGCTGTTTTTT. It translates to CASSVGQSNTGELFF.

The chain uses TRBV3-1 and TRBJ2-7; 12 nucleotides line up with TRBD2. J lost 4 bases, V lost 0 bases, and 10 bases had no gene match. Germline V gene sequence: CDR1 LGHDT, CDR2 YNNKEL (reference sequence). This CDR3 has 18 residues. The CDR3 sequence is CASSQDQGATSGSYEQYF. The CDR3, as DNA: TGTGCCAGCAGCCAAGATCAGGGAGCGACTAGCGGGAGTTACGAGCAGTACTTC.

This clonotype has just a few counts. The V call is TRBV7-2, the J call TRBJ1-1; possible D gene TRBD1, 6 bases. Between the trimmed V and J ends, which lost 2 bases and 0 bases, there was a span of 13 bases. This CDR3 region has 16 residues. CDR1 and CDR2 (germline): SGHTA, FQGNSA. For the CDR3, the DNA is TGTGCCAGCAGCTTACGGGGGACAAGGATGAACACTGAAGCTTTCTTT. This codes for CASSLRGTRMNTEAFF.

The rearrangement joins TRBV5-1 to TRBJ2-5; 9 nucleotides match TRBD1. In germline, CDR1 is SGHRS, CDR2 YFSETQ. Trimming at V came to 2 bases and at J to 4 bases, leaving 6 bases not matched to a gene. CDR3 size: 15 residues. CDR3 nucleotides: TGCGCCAGCAGCTTTGAACAGGGGGCTGCAGAGACCCAGTACTTC. Translating gives CASSFEQGAAETQYF.

The table lists this clonotype with a few counts. The chain has TRBV20-1 and TRBJ2-6; D possibly corresponds to TRBD1 (6 bases). This CDR3 is built from 14 residues. Deletions cut 5 bases from V and 4 bases from J, with 12 bases between. Per the germline V gene, CDR1 is DFQATT and CDR2 is SNEGSKA (reference sequence). CDR3 sequence: CSASDRQGANVLTF. DNA of the CDR3: TGCAGTGCTTCCGACAGGCAAGGGGCCAACGTCCTGACTTTC.

This clonotype was seen ten or more times. This chain uses TRBV14 with TRBJ2-3, with 8 nucleotides matching TRBD1. This CDR3 has 17 amino acids. V was clipped by 5 bases and J by 0 bases; unmatched bases: 10. Germline V gene lookup returns CDR1 SGHDN and CDR2 FVKESK. DNA for the CDR3: TGTGCCAGCAGCACCCGACAGGGGACCATTAGCACAGATACGCAGTATTTT. The encoded protein is CASSTRQGTISTDTQYF. The whole variable domain, filled in from reference TRBV14 and TRBJ2-3, reads EAGVTQFPSHSVIEKGQTVTLRCDPISGHDNLYWYRRVMGKEIKFLLHFVKESKQDESGMPNNRFLAERTGGTYSTLKVQPAELEDSGVYFCASSTRQGTISTDTQYFGPGTRLTVL.

The chain is built from TRBV12-3 or TRBV12-4 and TRBJ1-5, with D maybe TRBD1 (6 bases). The length of the CDR3 is 14 residues. V shed 1 base and J shed 4 bases, with 8 bases lying between them. The CDR3 spells CASSLGTENQPQHF. The CDR3 coding sequence is TGTGCCAGCAGTTTAGGGACAGAGAATCAGCCCCAGCATTTT.

In its sample, this clonotype was seen a few times. The chain uses TRBV18 and TRBJ2-1; possibly TRBD1 for D (5 bases). The ends were cut back, 5 bases at V and 0 bases at J, with 11 bases in the middle. The germline CDR1 and CDR2 sequences are KGHSH and LQKENI. The CDR3 runs 15 residues. The CDR3: CASSRADSSYNEQFF. The DNA for the CDR3 is TGTGCCAGCTCAAGGGCAGACAGCTCCTACAATGAGCAGTTCTTC.

This clonotype was detected only a few times. J is TRBJ1-1 and V is TRBV12-3 or TRBV12-4, with TRBD1 matching over 7 bases. The CDR3 has 13 amino acids. J lost 7 bases, V lost 6 bases, and 8 bases had no gene match. The DNA for the CDR3 is TGTGCCAGCAGCCGAGGGGGCGGCGATGAAGCTTTCTTT. As protein: CASSRGGGDEAFF.

This clonotype was seen a few times. The J gene is TRBJ2-7, the V gene TRBV20-1; no clear D. Trimming removed 6 bases at V and 0 bases at J, with 18 bases between. The germline V gene has CDR1 DFQATT and CDR2 SNEGSKA (reference sequence). The CDR3 is made up of 15 amino acids. CDR3 nucleotides: TGCAGTGCATCCCGAAGCTACTCAGTCTCCTACGAGCAGTACTTC. It codes for CSASRSYSVSYEQYF.

Ten or more counts support this clonotype. The V call is TRBV7-3, the J call TRBJ2-1; 12 bases align to TRBD2. V lost 3 bases and J lost 4; bases outside the gene matches: 1. CDR3 length: 15 amino acids. CDR1 and CDR2 from the germline V gene are SGHTA and FQGTGA. The CDR3 DNA follows: TGTGCCAGCAGCTTCGGACTAGCGGGGTACAATGAGCAGTTCTTC. Translation: CASSFGLAGYNEQFF.

The CDR3 reads CASSSQGQLIGTEAFF. The CDR3 DNA sequence: TGCGCCAGCAGCTCTCAGGGACAGCTAATTGGCACTGAAGCTTTCTTT. The gene calls are TRBV5-1 and TRBJ1-1; 7 nucleotides line up with TRBD1. This CDR3 contains 16 residues. CDR1 and CDR2 from the germline V gene are SGHRS and YFSETQ. J was trimmed by 4 bases and V by 3 bases; bases with no gene match: 12.

This clonotype appeared many times. The chain has TRBV3-1 and TRBJ2-3; 7 positions match TRBD2. Trimming at V came to 5 bases and at J to 4 bases, leaving 6 bases not matched to a gene. The CDR3 is made up of 14 amino acids. CDR1 is LGHDT, CDR2 YNNKEL, per germline (reference sequence). CDR3 region: CASSRTSVSDTQYF. The CDR3 coding sequence is TGTGCCAGCAGCAGGACTAGTGTATCAGATACGCAGTATTTT.

This clonotype was counted between two and nine times. At one end, the junction sequence differs from germline, possibly due to a read error. The chain employs TRBV20-1 and TRBJ1-4; D might be TRBD1 (6 bases). Germline CDR1 and CDR2: DFQATT and SNEGSKA (reference sequence). This CDR3 contains 13 residues. CDR3 coding DNA: TGCAGTGCAAGAGTGACAGGATGGGAAAAACTGTTTTTT. Translating gives CSARVTGWEKLFF.

This clonotype was observed many times. The V and J genes are TRBV20-1 and TRBJ2-1; 7 positions agree with TRBD2. V lost 3 bases, J lost 0 bases, and 8 bases stayed unmatched. Germline V gene lookup returns CDR1 DFQATT and CDR2 SNEGSKA (reference sequence). There are 16 residues in the CDR3. The CDR3: CSASLTGGRSYNEQFF. The CDR3, as DNA: TGCAGTGCTAGCCTGACGGGAGGCCGCTCCTACAATGAGCAGTTCTTC.

V is TRBV2 and J is TRBJ2-3; D is undetermined. CDR1 SNHLY and CDR2 FYNNEI come from the germline V gene. The V end lost 4 bases, the J end lost 3 bases, and 8 bases lay between the germline ends. The CDR3 runs to 13 residues. Written as DNA, the CDR3 is TGTGCCAGCAGTGTGACATTGACAGATACGCAGTATTTT. It translates to CASSVTLTDTQYF.

The chain uses TRBV30 and TRBJ2-5; TRBD2 matches at 7 bases. Trimming at V came to 1 base and at J to 0 bases, leaving 17 bases not matched to a gene. The CDR3 runs 19 residues. Germline V gene data show CDR1 as GTSNPN and CDR2 as SVGIG (reference sequence). In DNA, the CDR3 is TGTGCCTGGAGTGCACCTCCCAACATCACTAGCGCCCACCAAGAGACCCAGTACTTC. Protein: CAWSAPPNITSAHQETQYF. Using reference TRBV30 and TRBJ2-5 for the parts outside the CDR3, the full variable domain is SQTIHQWPATLVQPVGSPLSLECTVEGTSNPNLYWYRQAAGRGLQLLFYSVGIGQISSEVPQNLSASRPQDRQFILSSKKLLLSDSGFYLCAWSAPPNITSAHQETQYFGPGTRLLVL.

This clonotype was seen repeatedly, ten times or more. This chain joins TRBV11-3 and TRBJ2-1; D ambiguous. The CDR3 is 12 amino acids. Trimming pared 0 bases from V and 6 bases from J, leaving 3 bases between. Germline V CDR1 and CDR2: SGHNT, YENEEA. The CDR3 DNA reads TGTGCCAGCAGCTTAGATCTCAATGAGCAGTTCTTC. Amino acids: CASSLDLNEQFF.

At least ten counts were recorded for this clonotype. The J gene is TRBJ2-3, the V gene TRBV27; unclear D gene. The germline V gene encodes CDR1 MNHEY and CDR2 SMNVEV (reference sequence). CDR3 length equals 13 residues. Trimming cost V 1 base and J 4 bases, with 6 bases left between them. Written as DNA, the CDR3 is TGTGCCAGCAGTTTATGGTGGTCAGATACGCAGTATTTT. This encodes CASSLWWSDTQYF.